This entry lists 7 T cell receptor beta chains sequenced from one sample in a study of CD8 T cells in Susac syndrome. Random hexamers were used to reverse transcribe roughly 0.5 to 1 ug of RNA. TCRdb redid the calling of the immunoSEQ multiplex PCR reads with MiXCR, one entry per CDR3 protein. In the table there are around 100,000 distinct CDR3 sequences, about 96% of which are singletons. Sequenced material: CD8+ T cells from PBMCs. Every receptor here comes from a human donor with Susac syndrome.

This rearrangement joins TRBV12-3 or TRBV12-4 to TRBJ2-3; TRBD2 matches at 11 bases. This CDR3 spans 14 amino acids. The V and J ends lost 6 bases and 10 bases, in that order; junction bases with no gene match: 9. Here the CDR3 DNA reads TGTGCCAGCAGCTACCTAGCGGGGGGAGTTCCGCAGTATTTT. Amino acids: CASSYLAGGVPQYF.

The chain links TRBV4-1 to TRBJ1-1; D call uncertain. From germline, CDR1 is MGHRA and CDR2 YSYEKL. CDR3 length: 14 amino acids. Trimming left V 3 bases short and J 2 bases short, with 10 bases between. The CDR3, as DNA: TGCGCCAGCAGCCAGCTAAAACGAAACACTGAAGCTTTCTTT. Amino acids: CASSQLKRNTEAFF.

This clonotype appeared a few times. The chain couples TRBV12-3 or TRBV12-4 to TRBJ1-5, with D uncertain. CDR3 size: 11 residues. The V gene lost 1 base and the J gene lost 6 bases, with 1 base spanning the gap. CDR3 amino acids: CASSLGQPQHF. CDR3 DNA: TGTGCCAGCAGTTTAGGTCAGCCCCAGCATTTT.

The chain uses TRBV5-1 and TRBJ1-1, with D perhaps matching TRBD1 (6 bases). Germline V gene lookup returns CDR1 SGHRS and CDR2 YFSETQ. The CDR3 has 15 residues. V lost 3 bases and J 0 bases, leaving 12 bases between the germline ends. CDR3 region: CASSWGQSMNTEAFF. Here the CDR3 DNA reads TGCGCCAGCAGCTGGGGGCAGAGCATGAACACTGAAGCTTTCTTT. Using reference TRBV5-1 and TRBJ1-1 for the parts outside the CDR3, the full variable domain is KAGVTQTPRYLIKTRGQQVTLSCSPISGHRSVSWYQQTPGQGLQFLFEYFSETQRNKGNFPGRFSGRQFSNSRSEMNVSTLELGDSALYLCASSWGQSMNTEAFFGQGTRLTVV.

The chain carries TRBV4-1 and TRBJ2-7; 7 bases agree with TRBD1. Germline CDR1 is MGHRA and CDR2 is YSYEKL. The CDR3 totals 17 residues. The J segment lost 2 bases and the V segment lost 3 bases, leaving 13 bases of the junction unmatched. CDR3: CASSQDPPGQIAYEQYF. The CDR3 bases are TGCGCCAGCAGCCAGGACCCACCGGGACAGATAGCCTACGAGCAGTACTTC.

This rearrangement joins TRBV28 to TRBJ2-7, with D possibly being TRBD1 or TRBD2 (6 bases each). The germline V gene has CDR1 MDHEN and CDR2 SYDVKM. The CDR3 has 13 residues. V lost 4 bases to trimming and J lost 6 bases, with 13 bases between them. The CDR3 DNA sequence: TGTGCCAGCAGTTGGGGGCAGGGAGGCGAGCAGTACTTC. This sequence encodes CASSWGQGGEQYF.

The V call is TRBV19, the J call TRBJ2-2; possibly TRBD1 for D (6 bases). The germline V and J ends were trimmed by 6 bases and 3 bases, with 11 bases remaining between them. Per germline, CDR1 LNHDA and CDR2 SQIVND (reference sequence). This CDR3 has 14 amino acids. For the CDR3, the DNA is TGTGCCAGTAGGGCCGGGACACACACCGGGGAGCTGTTTTTT. Residues: CASRAGTHTGELFF.